This T cell receptor (beta chain) was captured in a study of OX40 agonist ivuxolimab in advanced cancers. Study overall: Prior therapy, whether anti-PD-1, anti-PD-L1 or anti-CTLA-4, was allowed, and roughly 40% had some. Overall study results and limits: CD4+ T cells averaged fewer expanded clones than CD8+ T cells. In the 0.1 to 3.0 mg/kg range, CD4+ and CD8+ blood T cells had expanded clonally by week 6. With doses of 0.1-3.0 mg/kg, partial responders showed among the lowest clonal expansion.

The CDR3 totals 19 residues. V was clipped by 3 bases and J by 3 bases; unmatched bases: 13. From germline, CDR1 is KGHSH and CDR2 LQKENI. On this clone itself: Its antigen is still unknown.

Repertoires were generated with immunoSEQ multiplex PCR, while TCRdb's copy carries only in-frame clones and drops some. The data contain about 95,000 clones, approximately 85% of them singletons. The material was CD4+ or CD8+ T cells sorted from blood, obtained in a trial of the OX40 agonist ivuxolimab. This receptor was taken from an adult with an advanced solid tumor such as melanoma, head and neck, liver or kidney cancer. The gene calls are TRBV18 and TRBJ2-7; TRBD2 agrees at 14 bases. CDR3 loop: CASSPLRGTSGSKDYEQYF. The CDR3, as DNA: TGTGCCAGCTCACCGTTACGAGGGACTAGCGGGAGCAAGGACTACGAGCAGTACTTC.